These T cell receptor beta chains were read from a single sample in a study of response to subunit inactivated influenza vaccine. A single record per CDR3 protein comes from TCRdb applying MiXCR to the RT-PCR reads. The sample yields just under 550,000 distinct CDR3 sequences, roughly a quarter seen once. These data are also associated with another study on T cells expressing NK-cell markers.

The material was CD4+ T cells sorted from PBMCs, obtained 12 days after vaccination. The receptors here all came from a middle-aged man who received an inactivated influenza vaccine. Both conserved end residues are part of each CDR3. The D gene is left open where the match is weak. Clone size is stated in some rows and not others, as once, few, many or a class when expanded.

d_gene	j_gene	abundance	v_gene	CDR3aa	CDR3nt
.	TRBJ2-5	few	TRBV6-1	CASKQPSGVETQYF	TGTGCCAGCAAACAGCCCAGCGGAGTTGAGACCCAGTACTTC
.	TRBJ2-6	few	TRBV4-3	CASSQDPGYGANVLTF	TGCGCCAGCAGCCAAGATCCGGGGTACGGGGCCAACGTCCTGACTTTC
TRBD2	TRBJ2-3	few	TRBV28	CASSPRDGRAPDTQYF	TGTGCCAGCAGTCCACGAGACGGGAGGGCCCCAGATACGCAGTATTTT
.	TRBJ1-1	.	TRBV11-1	CASSLARGANTEAFF	TGTGCCAGCAGCTTAGCGCGGGGAGCGAACACTGAAGCTTTCTTT
TRBD2	TRBJ2-2	.	TRBV29-1	CSVGTSGDNTGELFF	TGCAGCGTTGGAACTAGCGGGGATAACACCGGGGAGCTGTTTTTT
TRBD2	TRBJ2-1	.	TRBV20-1	CSAREGSGGTNEQFF	TGCAGTGCTAGAGAAGGTAGCGGGGGAACGAATGAGCAGTTCTTC
.	TRBJ2-1	.	TRBV20-1	CSSKGVAGKNEQFF	TGCAGTTCAAAAGGGGTAGCAGGAAAGAATGAGCAGTTCTTC
.	TRBJ1-6	few	TRBV12-3/TRBV12-4	CASSLARGLPLHF	TGTGCCAGCAGCCTGGCCAGGGGACTACCCCTCCACTTT
TRBD2	TRBJ2-3	many	TRBV7-2	CASSFLAGPFTDTQYF	TGTGCCAGCAGCTTCTTAGCGGGACCCTTCACAGATACGCAGTATTTT
TRBD2	TRBJ2-7	few	TRBV20-1	CSHLWLAGVNYHEQYF	TGCAGCCACCTCTGGCTAGCGGGAGTAAATTACCACGAGCAGTACTTC
TRBD2	TRBJ2-7	.	TRBV7-2	CASSPAAGVYEQYF	TGTGCCAGCAGCCCCGCAGCGGGAGTCTACGAGCAGTACTTC